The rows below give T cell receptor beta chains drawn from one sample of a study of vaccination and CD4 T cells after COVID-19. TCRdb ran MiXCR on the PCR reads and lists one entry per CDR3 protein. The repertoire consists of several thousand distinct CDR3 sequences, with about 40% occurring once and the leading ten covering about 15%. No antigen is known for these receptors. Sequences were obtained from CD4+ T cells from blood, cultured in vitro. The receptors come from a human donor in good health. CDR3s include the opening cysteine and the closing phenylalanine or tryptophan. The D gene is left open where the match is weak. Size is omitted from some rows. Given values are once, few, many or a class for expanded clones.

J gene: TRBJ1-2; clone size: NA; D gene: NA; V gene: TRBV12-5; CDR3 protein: CASGGDGYYGYTF; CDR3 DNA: TGTGCTAGTGGAGGGGACGGATACTATGGCTACACCTTC
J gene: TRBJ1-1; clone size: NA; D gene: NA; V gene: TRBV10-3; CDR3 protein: CAIRLQVGDTEAFF; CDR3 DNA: TGTGCCATCAGACTCCAAGTTGGAGACACTGAAGCTTTCTTT
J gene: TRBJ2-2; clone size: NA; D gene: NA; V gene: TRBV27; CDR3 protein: CASKVYSGNTGELFF; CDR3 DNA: TGTGCCAGCAAAGTATATTCCGGGAACACCGGGGAGCTGTTTTTT
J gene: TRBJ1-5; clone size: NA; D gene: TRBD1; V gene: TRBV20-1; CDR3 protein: CSAGGQPFIQPQHF; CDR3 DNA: TGCAGTGCTGGGGGACAGCCCTTTATTCAGCCCCAGCATTTT
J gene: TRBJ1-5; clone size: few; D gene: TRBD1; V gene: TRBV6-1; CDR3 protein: CASSEGQGAGQPQHF; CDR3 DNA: TGTGCCAGCAGTGAGGGACAGGGGGCGGGTCAGCCCCAGCATTTT
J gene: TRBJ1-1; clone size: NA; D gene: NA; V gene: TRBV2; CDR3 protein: CASTQAYEAFF; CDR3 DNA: TGTGCCAGCACTCAGGCGTATGAAGCTTTCTTT
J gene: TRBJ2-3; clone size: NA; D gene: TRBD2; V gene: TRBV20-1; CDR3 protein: CSARDLAGADTQYF; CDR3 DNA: TGCAGTGCTAGAGACCTAGCGGGGGCGGATACGCAGTATTTT
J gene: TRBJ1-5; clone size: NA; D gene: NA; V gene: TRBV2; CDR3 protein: CASKGQNYQPQHF; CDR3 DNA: TGTGCCAGCAAAGGGCAGAACTATCAGCCCCAGCATTTT
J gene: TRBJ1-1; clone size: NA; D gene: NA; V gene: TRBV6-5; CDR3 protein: CASSYGQMNTEAFF; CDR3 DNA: TGTGCCAGCAGTTATGGGCAGATGAACACTGAAGCTTTCTTT
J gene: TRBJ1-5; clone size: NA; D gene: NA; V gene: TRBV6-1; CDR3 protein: CASAGAAGEPQHF; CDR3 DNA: TGTGCCAGCGCAGGGGCGGCGGGTGAGCCCCAGCATTTT
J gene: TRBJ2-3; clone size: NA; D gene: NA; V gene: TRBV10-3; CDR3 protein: CAISEGLGDTDTQYF; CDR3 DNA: TGTGCCATCAGTGAGGGGCTGGGGGACACAGATACGCAGTATTTT
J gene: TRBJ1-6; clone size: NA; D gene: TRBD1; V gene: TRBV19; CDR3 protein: CASSVTGVDSPLHF; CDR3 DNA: TGTGCCAGTAGTGTAACAGGGGTAGACTCACCCCTCCACTTT
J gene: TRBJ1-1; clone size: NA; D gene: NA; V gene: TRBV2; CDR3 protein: CASSEGTREAFF; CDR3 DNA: TGTGCCAGCAGTGAGGGTACCAGGGAGGCTTTCTTT
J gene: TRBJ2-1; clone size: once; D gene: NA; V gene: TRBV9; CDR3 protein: CASSPPAMTEQFF; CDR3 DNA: TGTGCCAGCAGCCCCCCTGCCATGACCGAGCAGTTCTTC
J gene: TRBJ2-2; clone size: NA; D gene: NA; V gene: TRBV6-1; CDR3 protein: CASTPGPRGGELFF; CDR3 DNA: TGTGCCAGCACCCCGGGACCGCGAGGCGGGGAGCTGTTTTTT
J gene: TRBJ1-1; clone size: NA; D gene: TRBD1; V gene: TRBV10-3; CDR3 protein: CAISDARTGETEAFF; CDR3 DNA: TGTGCCATCAGTGACGCGAGGACAGGGGAAACTGAAGCTTTCTTT
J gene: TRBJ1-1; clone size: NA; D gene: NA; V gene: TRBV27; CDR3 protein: CASSPGRGTEAFF; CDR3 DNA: TGTGCCAGCAGTCCGGGGAGGGGTACTGAAGCTTTCTTT
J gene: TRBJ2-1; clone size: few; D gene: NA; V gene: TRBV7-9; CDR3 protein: CASSTRSEQFF; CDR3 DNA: TGTGCCAGCAGCACAAGGAGTGAGCAGTTCTTC
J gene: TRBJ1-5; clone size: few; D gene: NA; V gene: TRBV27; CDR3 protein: CASSLSSSNQPQHF; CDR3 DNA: TGTGCCAGCAGTTTATCGTCTAGCAATCAGCCCCAGCATTTT
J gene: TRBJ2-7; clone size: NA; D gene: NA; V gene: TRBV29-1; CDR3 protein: CSVGPPGGRDEQYF; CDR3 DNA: TGCAGCGTTGGCCCTCCGGGGGGCCGGGACGAGCAGTACTTC
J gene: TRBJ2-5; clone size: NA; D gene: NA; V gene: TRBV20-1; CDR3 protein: CSTSGQASGFQETQYF; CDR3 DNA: TGCAGTACAAGCGGACAGGCCAGCGGGTTCCAAGAGACCCAGTACTTC
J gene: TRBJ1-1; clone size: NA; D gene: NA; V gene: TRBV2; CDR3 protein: CASAYAEAFF; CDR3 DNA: TGTGCCAGCGCTTATGCTGAAGCTTTCTTT
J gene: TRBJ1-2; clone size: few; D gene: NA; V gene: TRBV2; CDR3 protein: CASSESGYGYTF; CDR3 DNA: TGTGCCAGCAGTGAGTCAGGGTATGGCTACACCTTC
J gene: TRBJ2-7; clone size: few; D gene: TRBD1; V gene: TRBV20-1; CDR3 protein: CSAIGDRDYEQYF; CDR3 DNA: TGCAGTGCCATAGGGGACAGGGATTACGAGCAGTACTTC
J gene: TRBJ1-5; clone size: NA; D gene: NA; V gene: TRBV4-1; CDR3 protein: CASSPGSSGGWDQPQHF; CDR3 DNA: TGCGCCAGCAGCCCCGGGTCATCGGGGGGTTGGGATCAGCCCCAGCATTTT
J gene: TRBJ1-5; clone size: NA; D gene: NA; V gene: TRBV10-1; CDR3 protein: CASSEAPNQPQHF; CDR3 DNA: TGCGCCAGCAGTGAAGCACCGAATCAGCCCCAGCATTTT
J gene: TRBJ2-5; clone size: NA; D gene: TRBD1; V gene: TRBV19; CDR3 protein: CATTFTGAQETQYF; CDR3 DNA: TGTGCCACCACCTTTACAGGGGCACAAGAGACCCAGTACTTC
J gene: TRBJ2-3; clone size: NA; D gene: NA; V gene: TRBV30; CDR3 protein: CAWSVIDTQYF; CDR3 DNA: TGTGCCTGGAGTGTAATTGATACGCAGTATTTT
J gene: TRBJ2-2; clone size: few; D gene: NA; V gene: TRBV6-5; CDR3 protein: CASSSSGSGELFF; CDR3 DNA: TGTGCCAGCAGTTCAAGCGGGTCCGGGGAGCTGTTTTTT
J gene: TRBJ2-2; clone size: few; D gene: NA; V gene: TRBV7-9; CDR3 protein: CASPDHRNTGELFF; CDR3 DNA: TGTGCCAGCCCTGACCACAGAAACACCGGGGAGCTGTTTTTT
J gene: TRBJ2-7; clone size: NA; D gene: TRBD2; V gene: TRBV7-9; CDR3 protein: CASSLVSGGIEQYF; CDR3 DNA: TGCGCCAGCAGCTTGGTTAGCGGGGGGATTGAGCAGTACTTC
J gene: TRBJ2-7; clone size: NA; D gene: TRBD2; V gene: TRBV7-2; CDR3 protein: CASSPVAGRSYEQYF; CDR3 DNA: TGTGCCAGCAGCCCGGTAGCGGGGCGTTCCTACGAGCAGTACTTC